Only a few counts were recorded for the clone carrying this T cell receptor (beta chain). V gave up 0 bases and J gave up 6 bases, with 9 bases separating them. CDR1 and CDR2 from the germline V gene are DFQATT and SNEGSKA (reference sequence). The CDR3 totals 13 residues. This record comes from a study of identical twins. TCRdb reprocessed the 5' RACE reads with MiXCR, giving one entry per CDR3 protein. The table has about 520,000 distinct CDR3 sequences, 22% seen once. These data also formed part of another study, on T cells expressing NK-cell markers. That paper notes: Serological testing identified seven of the eight sequenced donors as HCMV-seropositive and one as seronegative. The contribution of dominant NKG2C+ clonotypes to CD8+ T cells in more than five donors was about 1.0-7.5%.

The V gene is TRBV20-1, the J gene TRBJ2-1, with a tentative D call TRBD2 (6 bases). The sequence was collected from a woman in her late teens or twenties in good health. Sequencing input: CD4+ T cells sorted from blood. CDR3 amino acids: CSARDPAGNEQFF. CDR3 sequence (DNA): TGCAGTGCTAGAGATCCAGCGGGCAATGAGCAGTTCTTC.